Listed below are T cell receptor beta chains from one sample, sequenced in a study of regulatory T cells in long-lasting Graves disease. TCRdb processed the multiplex PCR reads anew with MiXCR; each CDR3 protein has one entry. The table lists almost 350,000 distinct CDR3 sequences, around 20% of them singletons. The source was peripheral blood mononuclear cells (PBMCs), collected when the disease was refractory, from a patient treated with antithyroid drugs. These receptors all come from a female donor with Graves disease. Both conserved end residues are part of each CDR3. Each record gives: clone size, J gene, V gene, D gene, CDR3 DNA, CDR3 protein. A D gene is named only where the DNA matches it firmly. The size of a clone is reported for some rows only, either as once, few or many, or as a class for expanded clones.

many	TRBJ1-1	TRBV3-1	.	TGTGCCAGCAGCCAACCCGGGGGAGGGAGCACTGAAGCTTTCTTT	CASSQPGGGSTEAFF
many	TRBJ1-4	TRBV18	.	TGTGCCAGCTCACCATCAGCGGCAGGGGTGATGGAAAAACTGTTTTTT	CASSPSAAGVMEKLFF
.	TRBJ2-7	TRBV5-1	TRBD2	TGCGCCAGCAGCTTGGCCCAGACTAGCGGCGAGCAGTACTTC	CASSLAQTSGEQYF
few	TRBJ2-5	TRBV5-1	TRBD1	TGCGCCAGCAGCTTGTACAGGGGGTTCCAAGAGACCCAGTACTTC	CASSLYRGFQETQYF
many	TRBJ1-5	TRBV2	.	TGTGCCAGCAGTGGGGGGGGGGCGAGAGGCCAGCCCCAGCATTTT	CASSGGGARGQPQHF
.	TRBJ2-4	TRBV12-3/TRBV12-4	.	TGTGCCAGCAGTTTAGGTGCGGTGGTAGCCAAAAACATTCAGTACTTC	CASSLGAVVAKNIQYF
.	TRBJ2-3	TRBV2	.	TGTGCCAGCTCACTCGGCGGGTTTTCAGATACGCAGTATTTT	CASSLGGFSDTQYF
many	TRBJ1-2	TRBV29-1	.	TGCAGCGTTGAAGATTGGATAGACATAAACTATGGCTACACCTTC	CSVEDWIDINYGYTF
few	TRBJ2-7	TRBV20-1	.	TGCAGTCTGGGGCCGAACCCTTACGAGCAGTACTTC	CSLGPNPYEQYF
many	TRBJ1-1	TRBV28	.	TGTGCCAGCAGTCCGGAGGGACATCCAGCGGGCACTGAAGCTTTCTTT	CASSPEGHPAGTEAFF
many	TRBJ1-6	TRBV28	.	TGTGCCAGCAGTTTGGGACCGGCACCCCTCCACTTT	CASSLGPAPLHF
.	TRBJ2-7	TRBV7-9	TRBD1	TGTGCCAGCAGCCGTTTGGGACAGGGGTACGAGCAGTACTTC	CASSRLGQGYEQYF
.	TRBJ1-6	TRBV3-1	.	TGTGCCAGCAGCCGCGGAAGCGGTTATAATTCACCCCTCCACTTT	CASSRGSGYNSPLHF
.	TRBJ1-1	TRBV6-1	TRBD1	TGTGCCAGCCTTGGGACAGGGGTTACTGAAGCTTTCTTT	CASLGTGVTEAFF
.	TRBJ1-4	TRBV5-1	.	TGCGCCAGCAGCTTGCGACCCCTACCTACTAATGAAAAACTGTTTTTT	CASSLRPLPTNEKLFF
many	TRBJ1-1	TRBV24-1	TRBD1	TGTGCCACCAGTGATTCACCCACCGGGACAGTGAACACTGAAGCTTTCTTT	CATSDSPTGTVNTEAFF
.	TRBJ1-2	TRBV3-1	TRBD1	TGTGCCAGCCGAAGGAAAGATAGGACAGGGGCTGGCTACACCTTC	CASRRKDRTGAGYTF
many	TRBJ1-1	TRBV6-5	.	TGTGCCAGCAGTTACGTTGCGATGAACACTGAAGCTTTCTTT	CASSYVAMNTEAFF
.	TRBJ2-2	TRBV27	.	TGTGCCAGCAGTTTGCTCAGGGACACCGGGGAGCTGTTTTTT	CASSLLRDTGELFF
few	TRBJ1-2	TRBV19	.	TGTGCCAGTAGTATAAACGAGGGGCGCAATGGCTACACCTTC	CASSINEGRNGYTF
.	TRBJ2-7	TRBV12-3/TRBV12-4	.	TGTGCCAGCAGTTCTCAGCTGCTCTTGGGCCACTACGAGCAGTACTTC	CASSSQLLLGHYEQYF
many	TRBJ2-7	TRBV28	.	TGTGCCAGCAGTTTTCTGGGGGCGTCCGAGCAGTACTTC	CASSFLGASEQYF
few	TRBJ1-5	TRBV9	.	TGTGCCAGCAGCGTAGATGGGGGGTTGAATCAGCCCCAGCATTTT	CASSVDGGLNQPQHF
few	TRBJ2-5	TRBV14	.	TGTGCCAGCAGCCAAGGATGGAGGTCCTCGGCGGAGACCCAGTACTTC	CASSQGWRSSAETQYF
.	TRBJ1-5	TRBV20-1	TRBD1	TGCAGTGCTAACCGAATGTTAGGACAGGGCGGACGTCAGCCCCAGCATTTT	CSANRMLGQGGRQPQHF
few	TRBJ2-7	TRBV18	TRBD2	TGTGCCAGCTCACGGGAGGGCGGCGAGCAGTACTTC	CASSREGGEQYF